The T cell receptor (beta chain) described here comes from a study of memory CD4+ T cells and cytomegalovirus serostatus. About the research overall: Healthy Belgian adult donors included nine or ten CMV-positive and more than 20 CMV-negative people.

Study-level results: Each of 67 CMV-associated TCRbeta sequences occurred in one to five individuals.

Profiled with immunoSEQ multiplex PCR; TCRdb holds only in-frame clones, not every one. The profile shows 45,000 to 65,000 clones, 60% to 80% of them singletons. With regard to this clone: Its antigen remains unidentified.

The CDR3 length is 16 residues. Germline V gene lookup returns CDR1 ENHRY and CDR2 SYGVKD. The V gene lost 3 bases and the J gene lost 3 bases, with 18 bases spanning the gap. The sort gate was single viable CD3+CD4+CD8-CD45RO+ cells for memory CD4+ T cells. Sequences were obtained from memory CD4+ T cells from blood. This receptor was identified in an adult in good health and CMV-seronegative. This chain links TRBV10-3 with TRBJ2-7, with a possible D match to TRBD1 (6 bases). The CDR3 sequence: CAISDHRLRGGYEQYF. The CDR3 DNA reads as TGTGCCATCAGTGATCACCGGCTCCGAGGGGGCTACGAGCAGTACTTC.